Presented here are 22 T cell receptor beta chains from one specimen sequenced in a study of blood T cells in healthy people across ages. The use of a sample-barcoded 5' primer and a J-beta primer mix characterized a second PCR of about 7 to 12 cycles. TCRdb analysed the 5' RACE reads with MiXCR anew, one entry per CDR3 protein. The data show some 880,000 distinct CDR3 sequences, about 37% seen once. Sequencing was carried out using blood. These receptors were collected from a young man in good health.

This clonotype has more than one count but fewer than ten. V gene TRBV12-3 or TRBV12-4 combines with J gene TRBJ1-2; possible D gene TRBD1, 6 bases. Trimming shortened V by 5 bases and J by 3 bases, and 16 bases separated the two germline ends. The CDR3 sequence is 15 residues long. In DNA form, the CDR3 reads TGTGCCAGCAGTGCCGCTTGGGGGCTTGACTATGGCTACACCTTC. It is translated as CASSAAWGLDYGYTF.

The chain is built from TRBV7-8 and TRBJ1-1; possibly TRBD1 for D (6 bases). Germline V gene lookup returns CDR1 SGHVS and CDR2 FQNEAQ. The CDR3 runs to 15 residues. V dropped 5 bases and J dropped 5 bases, with 18 bases sitting between them. The CDR3, as DNA: TGTGCCAGCAGCGACACCCGGACAGTAGCGACTGAAGCTTTCTTT. Translation: CASSDTRTVATEAFF.

The V gene is TRBV6-2 or TRBV6-3, the J gene TRBJ2-6; D is tentatively TRBD1 or TRBD2 (5 bases each). V lost 2 bases and J lost 3, with 8 bases in between. This CDR3 has 15 amino acids. Germline V gene data show CDR1 as MNHEY and CDR2 as SVGEGT. For the CDR3, the DNA is TGTGCCAGCAGTTACAGGGGAGATGGGGCCAACGTCCTGACTTTC. It is translated as CASSYRGDGANVLTF.

This clonotype was counted only a few times. The V gene is TRBV2, the J gene TRBJ2-7, with 11 bases matching TRBD2. With V trimmed by 6 bases and J by 7 bases, 11 bases remained unmatched. This CDR3 has 15 residues. CDR1 is SNHLY, CDR2 FYNNEI, per germline. CDR3 protein: CASSRLAGRDNEQYF. The DNA of the CDR3 is TGTGCCAGCAGCCGACTAGCGGGGCGCGACAATGAGCAGTACTTC.

This clonotype has only a few counts. The V gene is TRBV18, the J gene TRBJ2-5; maybe TRBD1 (5 bases). V was clipped by 2 bases and J by 11 bases, with 18 bases between them. The CDR3 is 14 amino acids. In germline, CDR1 is KGHSH, CDR2 LQKENI. The DNA for the CDR3 is TGTGCCAGCTCACCAGCAGGGTTGAACAATGAGCAGTACTTC. Translating gives CASSPAGLNNEQYF. Full variable domain (remainder filled in from reference TRBV18 and TRBJ2-5): NAGVMQNPRHLVRRRGQEARLRCSPMKGHSHVYWYRQLPEEGLKFMVYLQKENIIDESGMPKERFSAEFPKEGPSILRIQQVVRGDSAAYFCASSPAGLNNEQYFGPGTRLLVL.

The chain carries TRBV7-9 and TRBJ2-2; weak D call: TRBD2 (6 bases). The germline gives CDR1 SEHNR, CDR2 FQNEAQ (reference sequence). There are 16 residues in the CDR3. The V gene lost 4 bases and the J gene lost 2 bases, with 14 bases spanning the gap. CDR3 protein: CASSSTGTRNTGELFF. CDR3 bases: TGTGCCAGCAGCTCCACGGGGACTCGTAACACCGGGGAGCTGTTTTTT.

This clonotype was seen only a few times. The CDR3 here is CASSYFANTIYF. CDR3 nucleotides: TGTGCCAGCAGTTATTTTGCAAACACCATATATTTT. The chain joins TRBV6-5 to TRBJ1-3; no definite D call. This CDR3 comprises 12 residues. V lost 3 bases to trimming and J lost 6 bases, with 6 bases between them. Germline values: CDR1 MNHEY, CDR2 SVGAGI.

In this sample, this clonotype turned up a few times. V and J are TRBV7-9 and TRBJ2-7, with D perhaps matching TRBD1 (5 bases). This CDR3 is built from 13 residues. The V end was cut by 5 bases, the J end by 3 bases, with 11 bases between. Per the germline V gene, CDR1 is SEHNR and CDR2 is FQNEAQ (reference sequence). CDR3 sequence (DNA): TGTGCCAGCAGCCTGGACACCTACTACGAGCAGTACTTC. This gives the protein CASSLDTYYEQYF.

This clonotype was picked up one time. The chain uses TRBV7-6 and TRBJ2-5; 14 bases are a match to TRBD2. The CDR3 totals 16 residues. Germline CDR1 reads SGHVS; CDR2 reads FNYEAQ. Trimming cost V 5 bases and J 5 bases; bases outside gene matches: 7. The CDR3 coding sequence is TGTGCCAGCAGCCGACTAGCGGGGGGGTATAAGGAGACCCAGTACTTC. Its translation is CASSRLAGGYKETQYF. The whole variable domain, filled in from reference TRBV7-6 and TRBJ2-5, reads GAGVSQSPRYKVTKRGQDVALRCDPISGHVSLYWYRQALGQGPEFLTYFNYEAQQDKSGLPNDRFSAERPEGSISTLTIQRTEQRDSAMYRCASSRLAGGYKETQYFGPGTRLLVL.

The genes are TRBV20-1 and TRBJ2-2; D ambiguous. Germline V CDR1 and CDR2: DFQATT, SNEGSKA (reference sequence). The CDR3 has 13 residues. V lost 0 bases and J lost 4, with 6 bases in between. Written as DNA, the CDR3 is TGCAGTGCTAGAGAAGTGATCACCGGGGAGCTGTTTTTT. It specifies CSAREVITGELFF.

On this clonotype: One end of the junction is discordant with germline, which a read error may explain. The chain has TRBV6-5 and TRBJ1-2; 7 bases agree with TRBD1. This CDR3 region has 15 residues. Looked up from germline, CDR1 is MNHEY and CDR2 is SVGAGI. CDR3 loop: CASSYSHRGPDGCTF. CDR3 DNA: TGTGCCAGCAGTTACTCGCACAGGGGACCCGATGGCTGCACCTTC.

The chain has TRBV7-2 and TRBJ1-6; possibly TRBD1 for D (5 bases). The CDR3 has 17 amino acids. V lost 3 bases and J lost 6, with 18 bases in between. CDR1 is SGHTA and CDR2 is FQGNSA in the germline V gene. CDR3 DNA sequence: TGTGCCAGCAGCTTGGTTGTTTTCGGACAAACTAATTCACCCCTCCACTTT. It is translated as CASSLVVFGQTNSPLHF.

V is TRBV27 and J is TRBJ2-7; D unclear. CDR1 is MNHEY, CDR2 SMNVEV, per germline (reference sequence). The V and J ends lost 7 bases and 4 bases respectively, with 8 bases between them. This CDR3 contains 11 residues. In DNA, the CDR3 is TGTGCCAGCACCCATAATTACGAGCAGTACTTC. Amino acid sequence: CASTHNYEQYF.

This clonotype turned up a few times. The chain employs TRBV20-1 and TRBJ2-7; D is undetermined. CDR1 and CDR2 (germline): DFQATT, SNEGSKA (reference sequence). Trimming took 6 bases from V and 4 from J, leaving 10 bases between them. The CDR3 extends over 11 amino acids. The CDR3, as DNA: TGCAGTGCAGGCGACTGGTACGAGCAGTACTTC. It translates to CSAGDWYEQYF.

J is TRBJ1-5 and V is TRBV6-5, with D unresolved. Looked up from germline, CDR1 is MNHEY and CDR2 is SVGAGI. The V gene lost 6 bases and the J gene lost 5 bases, with 11 bases spanning the gap. This CDR3 is built from 13 residues. The CDR3 DNA follows: TGTGCCAGCAGAAGGGCCAAGGATCAGCCCCAGCATTTT. It yields the protein CASRRAKDQPQHF.

The table lists this clonotype with a few counts. This sequence joins TRBV6-6 and TRBJ1-1, with D maybe TRBD1 (6 bases). Trimming stripped 6 bases from V and 0 bases from J, with 14 bases between. This CDR3 spans 15 amino acids. CDR1 MNHNY and CDR2 SVGAGI come from the germline V gene (reference sequence). CDR3 sequence (DNA): TGTGCCAGCAGACCCGGACAGCCCATGAACACTGAAGCTTTCTTT. Amino acid sequence: CASRPGQPMNTEAFF.

The gene calls are TRBV20-1 and TRBJ2-3; 9 nucleotides agree with TRBD1. CDR3 length equals 13 residues. Germline V CDR1 and CDR2: DFQATT, SNEGSKA (reference sequence). After removal of 6 bases from V and 4 bases from J, the junction contained 5 bases not matched to a gene. DNA for the CDR3: TGCAGTGCCGCACAGGGGGCAGCAGATACGCAGTATTTT. It yields the protein CSAAQGAADTQYF.

This clonotype was counted many times. This rearrangement joins TRBV4-2 to TRBJ1-6; D gene uncertain. The germline CDR1 and CDR2 sequences are LGHNA and YNFKEQ. V lost 2 bases and J 8 bases, leaving 10 bases between the germline ends. The length of the CDR3 is 14 residues. DNA for the CDR3: TGTGCCAGCAGCCAACCCATGGGAGATTCACCCCTCCACTTT. Encoded protein: CASSQPMGDSPLHF.

This clonotype has a single count. This may come from a read error, since a much larger clone is one base off. The V and J genes are TRBV7-2 and TRBJ1-2; the D is unclear. Trimming cost V 5 bases and J 6 bases, with 7 bases left between them. The V gene's germline CDR1 is SGHTA and CDR2 FQGNSA. This CDR3 is built from 11 residues. This CDR3 is CASSDRHGYTF. As DNA, the CDR3 is TGTGCCAGCAGCGATCGCCATGGCTACACCTTC.

The chain combines TRBV29-1 with TRBJ1-2; D call uncertain. V gave up 6 bases and J gave up 3 bases, with 14 bases separating them. The CDR3 loop spans 13 amino acids. Germline assignment: CDR1 SQVTM and CDR2 ANQGSEA. Here the CDR3 reads CSVVRTVDYGYTF. The CDR3 bases are TGCAGCGTCGTACGGACTGTGGACTATGGCTACACCTTC.

This clonotype showed up just a few times. This sequence joins TRBV7-9 and TRBJ1-2; unclear D gene. Trimming left V 5 bases short and J 3 bases short, with 13 bases between. The CDR3 extends over 14 amino acids. Germline CDR1 SEHNR, CDR2 FQNEAQ (reference sequence). CDR3 region: CASSNPDGDYGYTF. The CDR3, as DNA: TGTGCCAGCAGCAACCCGGACGGGGACTATGGCTACACCTTC. The whole variable domain, remainder taken from reference TRBV7-9 and TRBJ1-2, is DTGVSQNPRHKITKRGQNVTFRCDPISEHNRLYWYRQTLGQGPEFLTYFQNEAQLEKSRLLSDRFSAERPKGSFSTLEIQRTEQGDSAMYLCASSNPDGDYGYTFGSGTRLTVV.

This clonotype was recorded a few times. This rearrangement joins TRBV4-1 to TRBJ2-3; the D call may be TRBD1 or TRBD2 (6 bases each). CDR3 size: 16 residues. Germline values: CDR1 MGHRA, CDR2 YSYEKL. Trimming took off 3 bases at V and 5 bases at J, with 18 bases between the two ends. In DNA form, the CDR3 reads TGCGCCAGCAGCCACCCCTCTGGGGGGCCCAGAGATACGCAGTATTTT. Protein product: CASSHPSGGPRDTQYF.